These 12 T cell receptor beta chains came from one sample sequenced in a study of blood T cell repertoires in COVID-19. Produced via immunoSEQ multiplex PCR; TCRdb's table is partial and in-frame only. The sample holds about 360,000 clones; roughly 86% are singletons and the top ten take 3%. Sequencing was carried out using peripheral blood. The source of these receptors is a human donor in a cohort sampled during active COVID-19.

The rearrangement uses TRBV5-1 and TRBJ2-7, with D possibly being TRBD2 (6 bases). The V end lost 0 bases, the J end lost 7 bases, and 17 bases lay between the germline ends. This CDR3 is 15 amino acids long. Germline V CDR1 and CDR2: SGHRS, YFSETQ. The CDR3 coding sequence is TGCGCCAGCAGCTTGGCTTGGGGTGTCGGAGGGGAGCAGTACTTC. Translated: CASSLAWGVGGEQYF.

CDR3 amino acids: CASSLRGPGELFF. The CDR3 bases are TGTGCCAGCAGCTTAAGAGGGCCCGGGGAGCTGTTTTTT. The chain links TRBV7-8 to TRBJ2-2; possibly TRBD2 for D (5 bases). V dropped 2 bases and J dropped 6 bases, with 7 bases sitting between them. The CDR3 is made up of 13 amino acids. Germline V gene sequence: CDR1 SGHVS, CDR2 FQNEAQ.

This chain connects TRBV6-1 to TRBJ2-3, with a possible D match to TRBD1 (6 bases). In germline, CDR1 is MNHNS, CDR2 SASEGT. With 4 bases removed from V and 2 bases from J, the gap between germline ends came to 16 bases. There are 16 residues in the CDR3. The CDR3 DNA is TGTGCCAGCAGTGGGAAGACAGGCGGGTCCACAGATACGCAGTATTTT. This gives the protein CASSGKTGGSTDTQYF.

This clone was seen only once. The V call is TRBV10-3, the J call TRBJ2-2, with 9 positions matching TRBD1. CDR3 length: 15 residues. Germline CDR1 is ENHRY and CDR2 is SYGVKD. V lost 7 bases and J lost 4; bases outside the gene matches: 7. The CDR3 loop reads CAINNRGPSTGELFF. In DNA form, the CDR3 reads TGTGCCATCAATAACAGGGGGCCGAGCACCGGGGAGCTGTTTTTT.

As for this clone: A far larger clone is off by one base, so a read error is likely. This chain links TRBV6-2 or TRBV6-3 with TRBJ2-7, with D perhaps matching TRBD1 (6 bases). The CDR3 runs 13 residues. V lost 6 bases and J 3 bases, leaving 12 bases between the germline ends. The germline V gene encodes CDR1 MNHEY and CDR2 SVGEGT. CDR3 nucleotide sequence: TGTGCCAGCAGCTCCGGGACACTCTACGAGCAGTACTTC. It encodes CASSSGTLYEQYF.

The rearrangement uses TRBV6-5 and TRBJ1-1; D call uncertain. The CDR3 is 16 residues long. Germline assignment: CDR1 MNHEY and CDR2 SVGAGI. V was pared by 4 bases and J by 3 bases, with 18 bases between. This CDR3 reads CASSSIPVSGDTEAFF. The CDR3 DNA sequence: TGTGCCAGCAGTTCCATCCCAGTTTCCGGGGACACTGAAGCTTTCTTT.

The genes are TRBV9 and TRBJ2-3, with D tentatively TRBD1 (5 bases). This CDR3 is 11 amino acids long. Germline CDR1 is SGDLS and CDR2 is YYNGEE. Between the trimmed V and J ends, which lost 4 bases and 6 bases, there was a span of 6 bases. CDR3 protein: CASSKGDTQYF. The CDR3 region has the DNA TGTGCCAGCAGCAAGGGGGATACGCAGTATTTT.

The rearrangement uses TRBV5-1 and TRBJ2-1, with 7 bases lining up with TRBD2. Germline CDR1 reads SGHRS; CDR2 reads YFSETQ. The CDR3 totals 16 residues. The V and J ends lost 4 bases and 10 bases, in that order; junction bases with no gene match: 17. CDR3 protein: CASSTGTGGGFLEQFF. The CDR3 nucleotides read TGCGCCAGCAGCACCGGTACGGGGGGAGGATTCTTGGAGCAGTTCTTC.

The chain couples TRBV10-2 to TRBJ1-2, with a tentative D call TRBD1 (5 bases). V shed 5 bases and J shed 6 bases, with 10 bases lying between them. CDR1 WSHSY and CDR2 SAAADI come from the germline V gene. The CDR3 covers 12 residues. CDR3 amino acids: CASSQVRDGYTF. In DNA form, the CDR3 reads TGCGCCAGCAGTCAGGTCAGGGATGGCTACACCTTC.

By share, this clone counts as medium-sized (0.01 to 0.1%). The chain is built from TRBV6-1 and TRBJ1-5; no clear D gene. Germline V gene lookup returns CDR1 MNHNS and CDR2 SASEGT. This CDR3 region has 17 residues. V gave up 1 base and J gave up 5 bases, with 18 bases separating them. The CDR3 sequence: CASSEGRDGRVYQPQHF. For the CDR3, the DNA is TGTGCCAGCAGTGAAGGTAGGGATGGGAGGGTATATCAGCCCCAGCATTTT.

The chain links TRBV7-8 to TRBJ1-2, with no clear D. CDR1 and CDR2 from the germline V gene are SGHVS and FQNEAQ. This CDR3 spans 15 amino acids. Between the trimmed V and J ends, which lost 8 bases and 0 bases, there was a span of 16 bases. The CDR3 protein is CASAPHKPANYGYTF. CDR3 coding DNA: TGTGCCAGCGCCCCCCATAAGCCCGCTAACTATGGCTACACCTTC.

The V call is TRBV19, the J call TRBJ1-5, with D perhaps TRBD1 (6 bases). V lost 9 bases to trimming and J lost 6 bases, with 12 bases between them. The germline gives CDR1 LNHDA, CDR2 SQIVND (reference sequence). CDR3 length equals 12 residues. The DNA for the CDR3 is TGTGCCAGCAGGGGCCTGGGTCAGCCCCAGCATTTT. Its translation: CASRGLGQPQHF.